This is a list of T cell receptor beta chains from one sample in a study of tumor-infiltrating lymphocytes in primary liver carcinoma. One entry per CDR3 protein, called by TCRdb with MiXCR from the multiplex PCR reads. The table lists some 50,000 distinct CDR3 sequences, 55% to 75% of them singletons. Sample: liver tumor tissue from sampling region 5. These receptors were taken from a man aged 35 to 55 with primary liver carcinoma and hepatitis B virus infection. Both conserved end residues are part of each CDR3. Each record gives: V gene, CDR3 length, J gene, D gene, CDR3 protein. D genes are given only for firm matches.

v_call: TRBV29-1; cdr3_length: 14; j_call: TRBJ2-6; d_call: NA; cdr3_aa: CSVESGPGANVLTF
v_call: TRBV29-1; cdr3_length: 14; j_call: TRBJ1-3; d_call: NA; cdr3_aa: CSVEPQALWNTIYF
v_call: TRBV5-5; cdr3_length: 13; j_call: TRBJ2-2; d_call: NA; cdr3_aa: CASGSGGIGGLFF
v_call: TRBV6-1; cdr3_length: 14; j_call: TRBJ1-1; d_call: NA; cdr3_aa: CASSELSRGDEAFF
v_call: TRBV4-1; cdr3_length: 15; j_call: TRBJ2-1; d_call: NA; cdr3_aa: CASSPPPGPYNEQFF
v_call: TRBV29-1; cdr3_length: 12; j_call: TRBJ2-1; d_call: NA; cdr3_aa: CGGARDLYEQFF
v_call: TRBV6-1; cdr3_length: 15; j_call: TRBJ1-1; d_call: NA; cdr3_aa: CASGGWGTVNTEAFF
v_call: TRBV5-4; cdr3_length: 14; j_call: TRBJ2-4; d_call: NA; cdr3_aa: CASSLSLAKNVQYF
v_call: TRBV10-2; cdr3_length: 14; j_call: TRBJ2-5; d_call: NA; cdr3_aa: CPSSKGGKRETQYF
v_call: TRBV11-2; cdr3_length: 15; j_call: TRBJ2-1; d_call: NA; cdr3_aa: CAGVLGDLRGREQFF
v_call: TRBV7-8; cdr3_length: 14; j_call: TRBJ1-5; d_call: NA; cdr3_aa: CASSPGTLIQPHHF
v_call: TRBV29-1; cdr3_length: 13; j_call: TRBJ2-5; d_call: TRBD2; cdr3_aa: CSAFSGNQETQYF
v_call: TRBV28; cdr3_length: 16; j_call: TRBJ2-3; d_call: TRBD1; cdr3_aa: CASSGWWTGKADMQYF
v_call: TRBV11-2; cdr3_length: 16; j_call: TRBJ2-1; d_call: TRBD2; cdr3_aa: CTSSLDIGLDMGEQFF
v_call: TRBV29-1; cdr3_length: 11; j_call: TRBJ2-1; d_call: NA; cdr3_aa: CSVEKRNEQFF
v_call: TRBV29-1; cdr3_length: 15; j_call: TRBJ1-2; d_call: TRBD1; cdr3_aa: CSIAAGTDLNYDYTF
v_call: TRBV7-3; cdr3_length: 14; j_call: TRBJ2-7; d_call: NA; cdr3_aa: CASRPSGGSHEQYF
v_call: TRBV6-5; cdr3_length: 12; j_call: TRBJ1-2; d_call: NA; cdr3_aa: CASSYRGCDYTF
v_call: TRBV5-4; cdr3_length: 14; j_call: TRBJ1-1; d_call: NA; cdr3_aa: CASSGEDGNTEDFF
v_call: TRBV11-2; cdr3_length: 13; j_call: TRBJ2-7; d_call: TRBD1; cdr3_aa: CASSSAQGDVQHF
v_call: TRBV11-1; cdr3_length: 12; j_call: TRBJ1-1; d_call: NA; cdr3_aa: CVSSRRDTEAFF
v_call: TRBV12-3/TRBV12-4; cdr3_length: 15; j_call: TRBJ1-5; d_call: TRBD1; cdr3_aa: CASSLGTVGDQPQHF
v_call: TRBV6-2/TRBV6-3; cdr3_length: 13; j_call: TRBJ1-1; d_call: NA; cdr3_aa: CASKPELSTEAFF
v_call: TRBV6-5; cdr3_length: 13; j_call: TRBJ2-5; d_call: NA; cdr3_aa: CASHQQGQETQYF
v_call: TRBV6-5; cdr3_length: 13; j_call: TRBJ1-5; d_call: NA; cdr3_aa: CASSRGWAQPQRF
v_call: TRBV27; cdr3_length: 14; j_call: TRBJ2-5; d_call: NA; cdr3_aa: CASRPIGPPETQYF
v_call: TRBV14; cdr3_length: 20; j_call: TRBJ2-1; d_call: TRBD2; cdr3_aa: CACSQDTGSGRSQRGYEQSF
v_call: TRBV29-1; cdr3_length: 15; j_call: TRBJ2-6; d_call: NA; cdr3_aa: CSVAQGALGADVLTF
v_call: TRBV20-1; cdr3_length: 16; j_call: TRBJ2-1; d_call: TRBD2; cdr3_aa: CSARSGLAGGVDEQFF
v_call: TRBV19; cdr3_length: 15; j_call: TRBJ1-4; d_call: NA; cdr3_aa: CASSIEVRPDEKLFF
v_call: TRBV28; cdr3_length: 14; j_call: TRBJ2-7; d_call: NA; cdr3_aa: CARRDAGSSCEQYF
v_call: TRBV29-1; cdr3_length: 14; j_call: TRBJ2-6; d_call: NA; cdr3_aa: CGVEGGHGANVLTF
v_call: TRBV11-2; cdr3_length: 14; j_call: TRBJ2-7; d_call: NA; cdr3_aa: CASNLTGTAYEQYF
v_call: TRBV18; cdr3_length: 14; j_call: TRBJ1-1; d_call: NA; cdr3_aa: CASSPPGVNTEDFF
v_call: TRBV6-2/TRBV6-3; cdr3_length: 14; j_call: TRBJ1-5; d_call: NA; cdr3_aa: CTSKALSSNLPQHF
v_call: TRBV12-3/TRBV12-4; cdr3_length: 12; j_call: TRBJ2-1; d_call: NA; cdr3_aa: CASSPLSNEQFF
v_call: TRBV10-3; cdr3_length: 16; j_call: TRBJ2-7; d_call: TRBD1; cdr3_aa: CAISDTGAGGKYEQNF
v_call: TRBV14; cdr3_length: 14; j_call: TRBJ2-7; d_call: TRBD1; cdr3_aa: CASSRQGLNYEQYF
v_call: TRBV12-3/TRBV12-4; cdr3_length: 14; j_call: TRBJ1-5; d_call: NA; cdr3_aa: CASSPYRIDQPQHF